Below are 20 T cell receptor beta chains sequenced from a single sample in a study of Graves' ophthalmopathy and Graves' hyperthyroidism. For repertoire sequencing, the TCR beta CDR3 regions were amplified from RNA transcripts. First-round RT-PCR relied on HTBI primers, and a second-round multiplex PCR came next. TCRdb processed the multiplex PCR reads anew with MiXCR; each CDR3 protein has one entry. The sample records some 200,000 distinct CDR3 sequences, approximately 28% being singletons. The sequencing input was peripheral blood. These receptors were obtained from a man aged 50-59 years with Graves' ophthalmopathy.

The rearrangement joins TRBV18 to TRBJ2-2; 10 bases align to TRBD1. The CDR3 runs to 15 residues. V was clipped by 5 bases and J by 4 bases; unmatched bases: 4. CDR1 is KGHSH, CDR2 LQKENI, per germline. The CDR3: CASSTGTGATGELFF. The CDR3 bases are TGTGCCAGCTCAACCGGGACAGGGGCCACCGGGGAGCTGTTTTTT.

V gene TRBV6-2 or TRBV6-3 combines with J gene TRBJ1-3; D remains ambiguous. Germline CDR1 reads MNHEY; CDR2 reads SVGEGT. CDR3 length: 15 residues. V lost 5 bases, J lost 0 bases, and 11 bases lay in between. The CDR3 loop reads CASSRTVSSGNTIYF. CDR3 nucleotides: TGTGCCAGCAGTCGGACGGTGAGCTCTGGAAACACCATATATTTT.

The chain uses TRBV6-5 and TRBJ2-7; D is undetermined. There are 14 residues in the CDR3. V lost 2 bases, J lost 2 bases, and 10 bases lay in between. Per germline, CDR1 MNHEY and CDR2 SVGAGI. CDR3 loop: CASSYTRLPYEQYF. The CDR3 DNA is TGTGCCAGCAGTTACACCCGTCTCCCCTACGAGCAGTACTTC.

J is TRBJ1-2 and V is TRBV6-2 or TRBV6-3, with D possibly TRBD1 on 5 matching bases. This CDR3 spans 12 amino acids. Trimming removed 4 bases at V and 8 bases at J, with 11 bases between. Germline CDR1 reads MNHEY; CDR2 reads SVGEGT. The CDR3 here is CASSLEWGGYTF. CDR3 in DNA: TGTGCCAGCAGTTTGGAGTGGGGCGGCTACACCTTC.

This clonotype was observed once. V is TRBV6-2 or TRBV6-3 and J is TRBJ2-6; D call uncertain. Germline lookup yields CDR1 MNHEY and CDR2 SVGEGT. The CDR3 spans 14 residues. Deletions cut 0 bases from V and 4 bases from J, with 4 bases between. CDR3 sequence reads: CASSYSRGANVLTF. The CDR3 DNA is TGTGCCAGCAGTTACTCCCGGGGGGCCAACGTCCTGACTTTC.

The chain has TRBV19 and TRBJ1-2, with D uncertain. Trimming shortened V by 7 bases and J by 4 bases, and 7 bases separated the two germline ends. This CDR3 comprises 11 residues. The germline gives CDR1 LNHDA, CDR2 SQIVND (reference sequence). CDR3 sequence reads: CASTQTYGYTF. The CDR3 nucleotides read TGTGCCAGTACACAGACCTATGGCTACACCTTC. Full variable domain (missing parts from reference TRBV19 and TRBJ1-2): DGGITQSPKYLFRKEGQNVTLSCEQNLNHDAMYWYRQDPGQGLRLIYYSQIVNDFQKGDIAEGYSVSREKKESFPLTVTSAQKNPTAFYLCASTQTYGYTFGSGTRLTVV.

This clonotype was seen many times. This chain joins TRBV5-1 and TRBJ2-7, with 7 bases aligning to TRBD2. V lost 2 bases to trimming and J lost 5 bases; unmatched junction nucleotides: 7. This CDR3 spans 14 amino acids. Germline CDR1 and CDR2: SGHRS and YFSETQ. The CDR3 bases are TGCGCCAGCAGCTTTGAACGGGCGGGGGACGAGCAGTACTTC. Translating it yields CASSFERAGDEQYF.

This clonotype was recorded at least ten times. This CDR3 reads CASSLGLNYEQYF. The CDR3 coding sequence is TGTGCCAGCAGCTTGGGATTGAACTACGAGCAGTACTTC. The chain uses TRBV11-3 and TRBJ2-7, with no clear D. Trimming took 3 bases from V and 3 from J, leaving 9 bases between them. The CDR3 spans 13 residues. In germline, CDR1 is SGHNT, CDR2 YENEEA.

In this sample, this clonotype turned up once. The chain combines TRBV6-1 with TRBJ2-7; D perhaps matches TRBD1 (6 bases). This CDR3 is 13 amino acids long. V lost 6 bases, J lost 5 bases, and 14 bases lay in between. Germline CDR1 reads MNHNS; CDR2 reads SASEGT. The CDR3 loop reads CASSLQGHNEQYF. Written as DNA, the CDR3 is TGTGCCAGCAGCCTCCAGGGACATAACGAGCAGTACTTC.

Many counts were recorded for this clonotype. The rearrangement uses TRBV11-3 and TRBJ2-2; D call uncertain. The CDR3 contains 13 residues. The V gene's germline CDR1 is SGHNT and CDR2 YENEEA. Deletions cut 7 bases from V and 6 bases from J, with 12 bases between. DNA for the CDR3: TGTGCCAGCAAACAACGACTTCCCGGGGAGCTGTTTTTT. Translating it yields CASKQRLPGELFF.

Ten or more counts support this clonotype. This CDR3 is CASSLPGQLTSPLHF. The CDR3 nucleotides are TGTGCCAGCAGCTTGCCGGGACAGCTCACTTCACCCCTCCACTTT. V usage is TRBV11-2 and J usage is TRBJ1-6; 7 nucleotides align to TRBD1. This CDR3 comprises 15 residues. V was clipped by 3 bases and J by 9 bases; unmatched bases: 8. The V gene's germline CDR1 is SGHAT and CDR2 FQNNGV.

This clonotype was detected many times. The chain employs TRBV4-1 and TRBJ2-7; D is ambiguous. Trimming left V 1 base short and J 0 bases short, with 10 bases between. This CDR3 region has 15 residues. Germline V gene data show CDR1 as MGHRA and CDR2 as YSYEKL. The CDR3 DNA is TGCGCCAGCAGCCAAGTAGGCGCGTTCTCCTACGAGCAGTACTTC. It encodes CASSQVGAFSYEQYF.

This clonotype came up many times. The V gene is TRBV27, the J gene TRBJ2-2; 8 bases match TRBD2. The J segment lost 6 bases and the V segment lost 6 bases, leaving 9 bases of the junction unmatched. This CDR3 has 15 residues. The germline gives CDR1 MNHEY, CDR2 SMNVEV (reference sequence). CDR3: CASSQDLAGSGELFF. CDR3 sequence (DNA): TGTGCCAGCAGCCAAGACCTAGCGGGTTCCGGGGAGCTGTTTTTT.

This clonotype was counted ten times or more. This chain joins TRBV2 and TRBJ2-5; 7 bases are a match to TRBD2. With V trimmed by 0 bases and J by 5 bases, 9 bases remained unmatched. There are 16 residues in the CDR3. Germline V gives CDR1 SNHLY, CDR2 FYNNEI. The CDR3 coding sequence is TGTGCCAGCAGTGAAGCGACGGGAGGTAGCCGGGAGACCCAGTACTTC. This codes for CASSEATGGSRETQYF.

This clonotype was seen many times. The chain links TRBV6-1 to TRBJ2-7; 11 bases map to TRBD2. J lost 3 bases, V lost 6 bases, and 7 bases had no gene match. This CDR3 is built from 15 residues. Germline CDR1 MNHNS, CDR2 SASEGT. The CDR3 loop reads CASRNHGTSGYEQYF. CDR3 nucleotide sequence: TGTGCCAGCAGAAACCACGGGACTAGCGGCTACGAGCAGTACTTC.

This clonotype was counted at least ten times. CDR3 protein: CASSARSGSLAEQYF. The CDR3 DNA follows: TGCGCCAGCAGCGCCCGGAGCGGGAGTCTAGCCGAGCAGTACTTC. The chain carries TRBV5-1 and TRBJ2-7; TRBD2 matches at 8 bases. Looked up from germline, CDR1 is SGHRS and CDR2 is YFSETQ. The CDR3 runs to 15 residues. Trimming cost V 4 bases and J 6 bases; bases outside gene matches: 12.

The chain's CDR3 is CASSPGTGQGQPQHF. CDR3 coding DNA: TGTGCCAGCTCACCGGGGACTGGACAAGGTCAGCCCCAGCATTTT. V gene TRBV18 combines with J gene TRBJ1-5, with TRBD1 as a possible D gene (5 bases). Germline V gene sequence: CDR1 KGHSH, CDR2 LQKENI. The CDR3 contains 15 residues. V was trimmed by 3 bases and J by 6 bases, leaving 15 bases between them.

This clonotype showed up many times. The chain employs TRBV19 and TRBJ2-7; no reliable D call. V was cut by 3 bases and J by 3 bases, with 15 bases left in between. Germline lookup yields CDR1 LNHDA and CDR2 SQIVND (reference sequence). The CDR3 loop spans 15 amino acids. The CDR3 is CASSIFVDSRYEQYF. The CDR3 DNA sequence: TGTGCCAGTAGTATTTTTGTTGATAGTCGCTACGAGCAGTACTTC.

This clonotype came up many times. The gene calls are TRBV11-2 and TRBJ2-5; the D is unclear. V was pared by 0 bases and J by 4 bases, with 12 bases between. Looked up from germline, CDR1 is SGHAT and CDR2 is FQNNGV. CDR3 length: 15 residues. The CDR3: CASSLDNPGTETQYF. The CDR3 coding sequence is TGTGCCAGCAGCTTAGATAATCCTGGCACAGAGACCCAGTACTTC.

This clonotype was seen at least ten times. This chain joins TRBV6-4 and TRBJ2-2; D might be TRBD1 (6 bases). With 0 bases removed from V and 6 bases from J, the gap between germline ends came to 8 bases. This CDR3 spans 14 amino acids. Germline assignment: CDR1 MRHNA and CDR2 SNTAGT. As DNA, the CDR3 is TGTGCCAGCAGTGACTCTGGGGGCGCCGGGGAGCTGTTTTTT. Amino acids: CASSDSGGAGELFF.